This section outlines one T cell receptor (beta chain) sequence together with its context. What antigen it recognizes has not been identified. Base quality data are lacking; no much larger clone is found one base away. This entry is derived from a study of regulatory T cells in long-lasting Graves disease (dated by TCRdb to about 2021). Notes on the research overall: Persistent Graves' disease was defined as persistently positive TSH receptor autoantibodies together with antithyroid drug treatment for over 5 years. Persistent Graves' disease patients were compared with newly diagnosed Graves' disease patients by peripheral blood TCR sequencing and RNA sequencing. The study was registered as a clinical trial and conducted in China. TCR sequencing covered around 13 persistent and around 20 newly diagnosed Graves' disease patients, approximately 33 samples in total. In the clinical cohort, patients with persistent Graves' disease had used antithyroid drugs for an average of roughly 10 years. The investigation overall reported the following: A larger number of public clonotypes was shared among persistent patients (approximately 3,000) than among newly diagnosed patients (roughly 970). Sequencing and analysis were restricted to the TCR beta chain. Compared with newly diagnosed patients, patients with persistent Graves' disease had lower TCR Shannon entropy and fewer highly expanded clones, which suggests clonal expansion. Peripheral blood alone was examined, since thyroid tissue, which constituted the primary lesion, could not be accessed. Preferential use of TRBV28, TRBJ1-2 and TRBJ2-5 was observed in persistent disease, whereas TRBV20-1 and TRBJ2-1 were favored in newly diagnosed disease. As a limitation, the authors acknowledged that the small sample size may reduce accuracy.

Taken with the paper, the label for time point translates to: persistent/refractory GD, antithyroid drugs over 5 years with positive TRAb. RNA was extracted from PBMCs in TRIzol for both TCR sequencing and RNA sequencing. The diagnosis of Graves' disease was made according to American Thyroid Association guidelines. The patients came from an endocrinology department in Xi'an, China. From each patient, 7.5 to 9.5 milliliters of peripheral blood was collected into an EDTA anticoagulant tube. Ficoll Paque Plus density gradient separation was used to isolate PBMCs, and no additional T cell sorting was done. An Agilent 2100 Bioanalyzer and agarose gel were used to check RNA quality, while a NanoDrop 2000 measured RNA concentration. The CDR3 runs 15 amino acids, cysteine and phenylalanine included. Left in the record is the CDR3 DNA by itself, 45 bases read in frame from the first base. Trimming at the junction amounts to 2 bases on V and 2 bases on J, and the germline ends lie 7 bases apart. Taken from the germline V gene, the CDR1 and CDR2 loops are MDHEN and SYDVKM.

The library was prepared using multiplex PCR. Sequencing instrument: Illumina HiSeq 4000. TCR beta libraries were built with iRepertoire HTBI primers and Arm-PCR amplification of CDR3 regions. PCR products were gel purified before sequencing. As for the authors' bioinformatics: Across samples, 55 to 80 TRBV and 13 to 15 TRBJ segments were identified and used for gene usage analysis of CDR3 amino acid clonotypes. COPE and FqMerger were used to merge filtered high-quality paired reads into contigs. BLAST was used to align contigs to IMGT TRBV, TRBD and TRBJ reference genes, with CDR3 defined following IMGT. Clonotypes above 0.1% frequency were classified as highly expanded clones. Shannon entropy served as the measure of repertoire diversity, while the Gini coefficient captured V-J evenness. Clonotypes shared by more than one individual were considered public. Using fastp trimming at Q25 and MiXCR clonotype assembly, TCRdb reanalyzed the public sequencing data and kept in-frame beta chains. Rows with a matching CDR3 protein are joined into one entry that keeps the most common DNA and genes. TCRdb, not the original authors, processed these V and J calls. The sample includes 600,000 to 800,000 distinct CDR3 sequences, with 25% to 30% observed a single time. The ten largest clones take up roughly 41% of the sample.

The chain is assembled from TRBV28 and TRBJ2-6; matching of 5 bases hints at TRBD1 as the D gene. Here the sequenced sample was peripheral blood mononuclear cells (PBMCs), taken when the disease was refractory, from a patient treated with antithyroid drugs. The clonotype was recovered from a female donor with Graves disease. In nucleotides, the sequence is TGTGCCAGCAGTTTAGCCAGGGCTGGGGCCAACGTCCTGACTTTC. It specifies CASSLARAGANVLTF.